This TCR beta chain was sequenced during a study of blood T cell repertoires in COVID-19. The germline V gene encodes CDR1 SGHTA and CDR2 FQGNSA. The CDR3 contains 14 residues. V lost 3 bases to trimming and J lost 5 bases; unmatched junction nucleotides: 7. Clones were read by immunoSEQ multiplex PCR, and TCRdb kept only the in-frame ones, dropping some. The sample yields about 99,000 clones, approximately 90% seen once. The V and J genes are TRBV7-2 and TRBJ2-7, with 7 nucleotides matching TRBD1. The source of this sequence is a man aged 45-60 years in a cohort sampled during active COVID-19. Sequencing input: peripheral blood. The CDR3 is CASSFRGQVNEQYF. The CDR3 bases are TGTGCCAGCAGCTTCCGAGGACAGGTTAACGAGCAGTACTTC.